One T cell receptor beta chain is described in this entry. These data come from a study of blood T cell repertoires in COVID-19. Study-wide background: There were acute and convalescent COVID-19 samples, and they came from the United States, Italy and Spain. In each case, the material was cDNA or gDNA derived from T cells, B-cell-depleted T cells, or PBMCs.

As processed by the authors: Amplification with reference gene primers provided the estimates of nucleated cell counts. TCRdb's table, derived via immunoSEQ multiplex PCR, lists solely in-frame clones and lacks some. V and J calls plus clone size are reproduced from that table; the DNA served to infer D and trimming. The sample consists of roughly 290,000 clones, 70% to 90% of them appearing once. The cohort comprised adults aged about 18 to 90 years residing in under 25 US areas. The sequencing input was PBMCs or T cells enriched from blood (not recorded which). The sequence was collected from a young man who had recovered from COVID-19.

The CDR3 protein is CASSVAGTPLPEAFF. The CDR3 DNA is TGTGCCAGCAGCGTAGCCGGGACACCCCTTCCTGAAGCTTTCTTT. The chain links TRBV9 to TRBJ1-1; a weak D match, TRBD1 (6 bases). Germline V gene sequence: CDR1 SGDLS, CDR2 YYNGEE. The CDR3 loop spans 15 amino acids. V lost 0 bases to trimming and J lost 6 bases, with 15 bases between them.